This TCR beta chain was recorded in a study of T cell responses to AZD1222 COVID-19 vaccine. The CDR3 length is 13 residues. The germline CDR1 and CDR2 sequences are SQVTM and ANQGSEA. The V end lost 5 bases, the J end lost 3 bases, and 13 bases lay between the germline ends. Turning to this clone: The antigen remains undetermined.

Sequenced by immunoSEQ multiplex PCR; TCRdb stores in-frame clones only, minus some. The top ten hold 7.5% to 8% of the sample, which has about 150,000 clones, about 90% seen once. Points from the study as a whole: Donor demographics were predominantly white British with a female majority; clonal diversity may be underestimated.

The sample here was peripheral blood, taken 28 days after the second dose of the MenACWY control vaccine. The V and J genes are TRBV29-1 and TRBJ1-1, with D perhaps TRBD1 (6 bases). This sequence was found in an adult who received the MenACWY meningococcal vaccine as a control. The CDR3 DNA is TGCAGCGTTCGGGCTGCAGGGGACACTGAAGCTTTCTTT. The encoded protein is CSVRAAGDTEAFF.